This T cell receptor (beta chain) is drawn from a study of early T cells in non-severe SARS-CoV-2 infection. The CDR3 runs 16 residues. The ends lost 6 bases at V and 3 bases at J; junction bases unmatched: 13. Germline values: CDR1 SNHLY, CDR2 FYNNEI. Each cDNA molecule carried a unique molecular identifier. TCRdb analysed the 5' RACE reads with MiXCR anew, one entry per CDR3 protein. The sample comprises tens of thousands of distinct CDR3 sequences, approximately 12% of which are singletons, and 4% to 5% rests with the top ten. This clonotype was recorded many times. The sequence derives from an adult who was a healthcare worker with PCR-confirmed SARS-CoV-2 infection or an uninfected control (not recorded which). Sequencing input: whole blood. The V and J genes are TRBV2 and TRBJ2-7; 8 nucleotides align to TRBD1. Here the CDR3 reads CASRITGTGFLYEQYF. The CDR3 DNA reads as TGTGCCAGCAGAATTACCGGGACAGGCTTCCTCTACGAGCAGTACTTC.